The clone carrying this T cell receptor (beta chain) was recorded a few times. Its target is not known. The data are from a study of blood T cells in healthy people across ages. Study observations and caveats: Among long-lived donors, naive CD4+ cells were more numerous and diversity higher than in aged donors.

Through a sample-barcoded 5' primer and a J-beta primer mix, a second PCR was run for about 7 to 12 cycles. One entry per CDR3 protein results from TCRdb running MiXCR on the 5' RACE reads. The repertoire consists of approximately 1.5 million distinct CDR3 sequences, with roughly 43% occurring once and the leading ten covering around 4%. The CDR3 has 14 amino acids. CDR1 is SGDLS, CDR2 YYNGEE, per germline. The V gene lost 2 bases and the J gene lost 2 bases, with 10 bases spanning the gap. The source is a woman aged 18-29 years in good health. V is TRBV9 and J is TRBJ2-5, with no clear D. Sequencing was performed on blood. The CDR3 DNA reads TGTGCCAGCAGCGTCGACACGGAGCAAGAGACCCAGTACTTC. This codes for CASSVDTEQETQYF.